The rows below give T cell receptor beta chains drawn from one sample of a study of blood T cell repertoires in COVID-19. Assay used: immunoSEQ multiplex PCR; TCRdb lists only in-frame clones, some missing. The profile covers about 160,000 clones, with over 70% appearing a single time and around 8.4% taken by the ten largest. The sample was peripheral blood. These receptors originate from a woman aged 80 or older with active or convalescent COVID-19. Both conserved end residues are part of each CDR3.

v_gene | CDR3aa
TRBV11-2 | CASSLGTSGGKAETQYF
TRBV6-5 | CASSPTSGGTDTQYF
TRBV19 | CASSIGGGAGNTEAFF
TRBV6-4 | CASSRDSDPSYEQYF
TRBV10-3 | CAISEVKKAGEAGELFF
TRBV5-1 | CASRPSGTGVSGELFF
TRBV2 | CASSVDTSGNTIYF
TRBV4-3 | CASSPLVFGEQFF
TRBV5-1 | CASSLVGTVQGHGYTF
TRBV19 | CASSNPTGGHYGYTF
TRBV2 | CASGGQSSGNTIYF
TRBV30 | CACGQGAIYEQYF
TRBV7-9 | CASSEARFNEKLFF
TRBV13 | CASRKGQGTEAFF
TRBV7-9 | CASSLGHRGHEQYF
TRBV4-3 | CASSQEATGGSYEQYF
TRBV27 | CASSLPGLNTEAFF
TRBV11-3 | CASSLVSQATEAFF
TRBV7-2 | CASSLEVSRRDTIYF
TRBV2 | CASKSTGANTEAFF
TRBV10-3 | CAICEGPREKLFF
TRBV27 | CASSFRGRDRGNIQYF
TRBV9 | CASSVDPGKKLFF
TRBV2 | CASTLGTGGYPQHF
TRBV7-9 | CASSSPSGIYNEQFF
TRBV18 | CASSQATGMGSPLHF
TRBV6-5 | CASSSPGQDPYEQYF
TRBV10-3 | CAISGDTDSPLHF
TRBV6-6 | CASSPRGNTGELFF
TRBV19 | CASSRTRDIGARETQYF
TRBV5-1 | CASSSENRGTGELFF
TRBV5-1 | CASSKTGFGGFAEAFF
TRBV30 | CAWGQGAETQYF
TRBV29-1 | CSAAGGQDLYGYTF
TRBV6-1 | CASSELEVSNEQFF
TRBV19 | CASSIGGGQINSPLHF
TRBV6-5 | CASRKQGFNYEQYF
TRBV6-5 | CASRGLTNEKLFF
TRBV3-1/TRBV3-2 | CASSQSYRLNYGYTF